A single T cell receptor (beta chain) is shown here with its context. Its antigen is unknown. This CDR3 has 16 residues. In germline, CDR1 is SGDLS, CDR2 YYNGEE. The V gene lost 0 bases and the J gene lost 6 bases, with 17 bases spanning the gap. The record originates from a study of cytomegalovirus exposure and HLA in healthy donors. Points from the study as a whole: The listing of 150 or so TCR beta chains classed them as cytomegalovirus-associated. Subsequent analysis of the approximately 110 validation repertoires found a tendency for first-cohort TCR clusters to co-occur. With high specificity and sensitivity, the classifier reportedly diagnosed cytomegalovirus status.

Measured with immunoSEQ multiplex PCR; TCRdb has only the in-frame clones, and not every one. This sample has fewer than 350,000 clones, with approximately 90% found just once. These donors were members of the roughly 130-subject validation cohort, a group separate from the roughly 670-subject first cohort. Sequencing input: PBMCs. The TCR sequence derives from a woman in her late teens or twenties in good health and CMV-seronegative. The chain couples TRBV9 to TRBJ2-3; weak D call: TRBD2 (5 bases). The CDR3 here is CASSVVDEGWADTQYF. The CDR3, as DNA: TGTGCCAGCAGCGTAGTCGATGAGGGTTGGGCCGATACGCAGTATTTT.